The sequence of this T cell receptor (beta chain) was determined in a study of T cell clonotyping in hematopoietic cell transplantation. As for time point: recipient sample about 28 days before transplant, after cytoreduction. This CDR3 region has 13 residues. The germline gives CDR1 LNHNV, CDR2 YYDKDF (reference sequence). V was cut by 5 bases and J by 0 bases, with 7 bases left in between. Repertoires were generated with immunoSEQ multiplex PCR, while TCRdb's copy carries only in-frame clones and drops some. The sample gives about 69,000 clones, about 96% of which show up once; roughly 1.5% is in the top ten.

The TCR comes from a woman aged 45-60 years with acute myeloid leukemia. Some clones in this sample may be carry-over from other donors' samples. Here the sequenced sample was peripheral blood mononuclear cells, taken before stem cell transplant. The rearrangement uses TRBV15 and TRBJ1-1; no firm D call. The CDR3, as DNA: TGTGCCACCAGCGGGGAGGTGAACACTGAAGCTTTCTTT. The encoded protein is CATSGEVNTEAFF.